The 22 T cell receptor beta chains listed next were all sequenced from one sample in a study of cytomegalovirus exposure and HLA in healthy donors. The primer mix had 60 Vbeta and 13 Jbeta primers. TCRdb's table, derived via immunoSEQ multiplex PCR, lists solely in-frame clones and lacks some. This sample yields 75,000 to 100,000 clones, of which 7.5% to 8.5% are seen a single time; under 3% belongs to the top ten. Sequences were obtained from PBMCs. The source of these receptors is a man between 45 and 60 years old in good health and CMV-seronegative.

This clone came up a few times. The chain couples TRBV10-1 to TRBJ2-1; perhaps TRBD1 as D (9 bases). Germline CDR1 WNHNN, CDR2 SYGVQD (reference sequence). The CDR3 has 17 amino acids. V was cut by 10 bases and J by 8 bases, with 30 bases left in between. The CDR3, as DNA: TGCGCCATCAGCAACGGTAGCGGGACAGGGTGCCACGATGAGCAGTTCTTC. This codes for CAISNGSGTGCHDEQFF.

This clone came up a few times. This chain links TRBV5-1 with TRBJ2-3; 7 nucleotides line up with TRBD1. This CDR3 has 14 amino acids. Germline trimming cut 4 bases from V and 0 bases from J; bases unmatched to any gene: 2. Germline values: CDR1 SGHRS, CDR2 YFSETQ. The CDR3 DNA reads as TGCGCCAGCAGCCCGGGACAGAGCACAGATACGCAGTATTTT. Amino acids: CASSPGQSTDTQYF.

This clone was observed a handful of times. The chain links TRBV14 to TRBJ2-1; D is ambiguous. There are 12 residues in the CDR3. CDR1 and CDR2 (germline): SGHDN, FVKESK. The V gene lost 4 bases and the J gene lost 10 bases, with 11 bases spanning the gap. The CDR3 loop reads CASSPLLEEQFF. The CDR3 nucleotides read TGTGCCAGCAGCCCTTTGTTGGAGGAGCAGTTCTTC.

This clone showed up just a few times. The V and J genes are TRBV7-2 and TRBJ1-3, with TRBD1 matching over 8 bases. Losses at the gene ends were 5 bases for V and 5 bases for J; bases not matched to a gene: 5. Germline CDR1 and CDR2: SGHTA and FQGNSA. The CDR3 is made up of 14 amino acids. The CDR3 sequence is CASSPGQGRNTIYF. Here the CDR3 DNA reads TGTGCCAGCAGCCCTGGACAGGGACGAAACACCATATATTTT.

The CDR3 sequence is CASSLNSGRWETQYF. CDR3 sequence (DNA): TGTGCCAGCAGCTTGAATAGCGGGAGATGGGAGACCCAGTACTTC. V gene TRBV7-3 combines with J gene TRBJ2-5; 9 nucleotides match TRBD2. Looked up from germline, CDR1 is SGHTA and CDR2 is FQGTGA. V lost 3 bases, J lost 5 bases, and 7 bases stayed unmatched. The CDR3 has 15 amino acids.

V usage is TRBV11-2 and J usage is TRBJ2-2; 7 positions agree with TRBD1. V was pared by 4 bases and J by 7 bases, with 9 bases of the junction left unmatched. This CDR3 region has 15 residues. Germline assignment: CDR1 SGHAT and CDR2 FQNNGV. CDR3 bases: TGTGCCAGCAGCTCCCAGTACAGGGGTGGCGGGGAGCTGTTTTTT. Its protein is CASSSQYRGGGELFF.

The CDR3 here is CASSFGQGNGYTF. The DNA of the CDR3 is TGTGCCAGCAGTTTCGGGCAGGGGAATGGCTACACCTTC. The chain combines TRBV28 with TRBJ1-2; D perhaps matches TRBD1 (6 bases). CDR3 size: 13 residues. Trimming removed 3 bases from V and 6 bases from J, with 11 bases in between. The germline V gene has CDR1 MDHEN and CDR2 SYDVKM.

With respect to this clone: An end of the junction does not agree with germline; a read error may underlie this. CDR3 DNA: TGCGCCAGCACCTTGGGTGCCCCACAGGGGTATGGCTACACCTTC. The encoded protein is CASTLGAPQGYGYTF. This sequence joins TRBV5-1 and TRBJ1-2, with TRBD1 matching 7 bases. The CDR3 extends over 15 amino acids. In germline, CDR1 is SGHRS, CDR2 YFSETQ.

A few counts support this clone. The gene calls are TRBV10-3 and TRBJ1-1; D call uncertain. With 2 bases removed from V and 3 bases from J, the gap between germline ends came to 10 bases. Germline values: CDR1 ENHRY, CDR2 SYGVKD. This CDR3 comprises 14 residues. CDR3 protein: CAISERELDTEAFF. DNA for the CDR3: TGTGCCATCAGTGAGCGGGAGTTGGACACTGAAGCTTTCTTT.

V usage is TRBV30 and J usage is TRBJ2-1, with D uncertain. The CDR3 runs 14 residues. Per germline, CDR1 GTSNPN and CDR2 SVGIG (reference sequence). The germline V and J ends were trimmed by 5 bases and 5 bases, with 16 bases remaining between them. The DNA of the CDR3 is TGTGCCTGGTGGCCTAGAACCGGAGACAATGAGCAGTTCTTC. It yields the protein CAWWPRTGDNEQFF.

In this sample, this clone turned up a few times. This chain links TRBV6-6 with TRBJ2-7; 7 positions match TRBD1. The CDR3 consists of 12 residues. V was clipped by 6 bases and J by 5 bases; unmatched bases: 4. Germline CDR1 reads MNHNY; CDR2 reads SVGAGI (reference sequence). CDR3 in amino acids: CASRGGPDEQYF. Written as DNA, the CDR3 is TGTGCCAGCAGAGGGGGCCCAGACGAGCAGTACTTC.

The chain links TRBV2 to TRBJ2-1, with 7 bases aligning to TRBD1. V shed 7 bases, J shed 6 bases, and the junction held 9 bases outside the gene matches. Germline V gene lookup returns CDR1 SNHLY and CDR2 FYNNEI. This CDR3 spans 14 amino acids. The CDR3 coding sequence is TGTGCCAGCATCAACATCGACAGGGCCAATGAGCAGTTCTTC. Encoded protein: CASINIDRANEQFF.

CDR3 sequence (DNA): TGTGCCAGCGCAACAGGGCGGGTAGAACAGCCCCAGCATTTT. Translation gives CASATGRVEQPQHF. The rearrangement joins TRBV6-6 to TRBJ1-5; a weak D match, TRBD1 (6 bases). In germline, CDR1 is MNHNY, CDR2 SVGAGI (reference sequence). The V gene lost 8 bases and the J gene lost 7 bases, with 18 bases spanning the gap. This CDR3 contains 14 residues.

In this sample, this clone turned up a few times. The gene calls are TRBV5-1 and TRBJ2-1; 8 bases line up with TRBD1. The CDR3 loop spans 14 amino acids. CDR1 and CDR2 from the germline V gene are SGHRS and YFSETQ. The V and J ends lost 2 bases and 9 bases, in that order; junction bases with no gene match: 7. The CDR3 coding sequence is TGCGCCAGCAGCTTTACAGGACAGGGTACTGAGCAGTTCTTC. It encodes CASSFTGQGTEQFF.

This clone was recorded a few times. The gene calls are TRBV11-2 and TRBJ2-7, with 9 nucleotides matching TRBD2. Unmatched junction bases numbered 8, after V lost 8 bases and J lost 3 bases. The CDR3 contains 14 residues. Germline CDR1 SGHAT, CDR2 FQNNGV. In DNA, the CDR3 is TGTGCCAGCGTTCAAAGCGGGAGGTTCTACGAGCAGTACTTC. It codes for CASVQSGRFYEQYF.

CDR3 protein: CASSLALGEAFF. The CDR3, as DNA: TGTGCCAGCAGCTTGGCCCTCGGGGAAGCTTTCTTT. The chain links TRBV5-4 to TRBJ1-1; D not certain. This CDR3 is 12 amino acids long. Germline CDR1 and CDR2: SGHNT and YYREEE (reference sequence). Trimming cost V 0 bases and J 8 bases, with 8 bases left between them.

This clone was counted only a few times. V is TRBV7-3 and J is TRBJ2-1; maybe TRBD2 (6 bases). Trimming removed 5 bases at V and 12 bases at J, with 14 bases between. Germline CDR1 reads SGHTA; CDR2 reads FQGTGA. This CDR3 has 12 residues. CDR3 coding DNA: TGTGCCAGCAGCCATCAGGGAGGCCCGCAGTTCTTC. It specifies CASSHQGGPQFF.

The V call is TRBV6-1, the J call TRBJ2-5; D is undetermined. Per germline, CDR1 MNHNS and CDR2 SASEGT. The CDR3 totals 13 residues. The V end was cut by 10 bases, the J end by 0 bases, with 12 bases between. In DNA, the CDR3 is TGTGCCACCCGCCCAGATAACCAAGAGACCCAGTACTTC. The encoded protein is CATRPDNQETQYF.

The chain joins TRBV10-3 to TRBJ1-6; 8 bases fit TRBD1. This CDR3 contains 15 residues. The junction had 8 bases not matched to a gene; V was cut back by 5 bases and J by 8 bases. CDR1 is ENHRY, CDR2 SYGVKD, per germline. CDR3 residues: CAISKDREGYSPLHF. As DNA, the CDR3 is TGTGCCATCAGTAAGGACAGGGAAGGGTATTCACCCCTCCACTTT.

This clone was counted only a few times. The rearrangement links TRBV27 to TRBJ2-5; TRBD2 matches at 10 bases. V lost 6 bases and J lost 5; bases outside the gene matches: 3. The CDR3 contains 13 residues. CDR1 MNHEY and CDR2 SMNVEV come from the germline V gene (reference sequence). CDR3 protein: CASRNSGGETQYF. CDR3 nucleotide sequence: TGTGCCAGCAGGAATAGCGGGGGGGAGACCCAGTACTTC.

For this clone: The identical CDR3 is also encoded by other nucleotide sequences in the sample. The chain is built from TRBV10-1 and TRBJ1-1; 7 nucleotides line up with TRBD1. V shed 2 bases, J shed 0 bases, and the junction held 3 bases outside the gene matches. The CDR3 spans 15 residues. Germline V gene sequence: CDR1 WNHNN, CDR2 SYGVQD (reference sequence). The CDR3: CASSEGTAMNTEAFF. The DNA of the CDR3 is TGCGCCAGCAGTGAGGGGACAGCTATGAACACTGAAGCTTTCTTT.

The gene calls are TRBV10-3 and TRBJ2-3; 10 nucleotides agree with TRBD2. The CDR3 runs 17 residues. Germline CDR1 and CDR2: ENHRY and SYGVKD. With 10 bases clipped from V and 2 bases from J, the junction kept 15 bases outside the gene matches. For the CDR3, the DNA is TGTGCCACCCGCGACTCGATACTAGCGGGATTCACAGATACGCAGTATTTT. Its protein product is CATRDSILAGFTDTQYF.